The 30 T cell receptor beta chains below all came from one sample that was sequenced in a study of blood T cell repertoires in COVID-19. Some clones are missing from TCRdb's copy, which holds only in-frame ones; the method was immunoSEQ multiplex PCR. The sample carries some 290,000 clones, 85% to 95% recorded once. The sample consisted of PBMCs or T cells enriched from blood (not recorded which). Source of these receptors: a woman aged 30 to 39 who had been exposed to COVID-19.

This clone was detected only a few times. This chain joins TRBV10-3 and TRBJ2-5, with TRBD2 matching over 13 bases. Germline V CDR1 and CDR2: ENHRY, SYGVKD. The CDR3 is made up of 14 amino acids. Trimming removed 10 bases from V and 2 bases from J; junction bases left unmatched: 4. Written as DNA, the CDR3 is TGTGCCACCAAACTAGCGGGGGGGCAAGAGACCCAGTACTTC. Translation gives CATKLAGGQETQYF.

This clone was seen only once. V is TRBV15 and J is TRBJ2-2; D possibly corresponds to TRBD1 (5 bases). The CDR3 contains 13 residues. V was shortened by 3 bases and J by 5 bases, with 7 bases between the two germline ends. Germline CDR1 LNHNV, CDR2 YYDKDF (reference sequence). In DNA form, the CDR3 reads TGTGCCACCAGCAGGGGGCGGACCGGGGAGCTGTTTTTT. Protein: CATSRGRTGELFF.

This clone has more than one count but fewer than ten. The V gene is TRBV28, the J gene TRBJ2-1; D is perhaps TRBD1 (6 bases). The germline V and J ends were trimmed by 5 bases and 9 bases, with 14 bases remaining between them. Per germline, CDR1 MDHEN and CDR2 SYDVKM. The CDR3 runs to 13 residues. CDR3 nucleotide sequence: TGTGCCAGCAGTCTCCGGGACACGAGTGAGCAGTTCTTC. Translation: CASSLRDTSEQFF.

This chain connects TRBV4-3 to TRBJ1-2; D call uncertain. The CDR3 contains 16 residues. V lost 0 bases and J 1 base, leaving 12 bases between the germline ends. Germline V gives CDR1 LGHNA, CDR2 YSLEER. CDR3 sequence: CASSQDTARVNYGYTF. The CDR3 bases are TGCGCCAGCAGCCAAGATACCGCGAGAGTTAACTATGGCTACACCTTC.

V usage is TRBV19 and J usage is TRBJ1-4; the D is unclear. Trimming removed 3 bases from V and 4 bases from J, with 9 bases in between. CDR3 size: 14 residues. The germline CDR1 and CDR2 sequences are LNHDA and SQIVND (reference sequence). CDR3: CASSMVGFNEKLFF. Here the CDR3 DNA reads TGTGCCAGTAGTATGGTCGGGTTTAATGAAAAACTGTTTTTT.

CDR3 DNA sequence: TGTGCCAGCAGTGAAAGGGGCAGGGATTATGGCTACACCTTC. Its translation is CASSERGRDYGYTF. V and J are TRBV6-1 and TRBJ1-2; maybe TRBD1 (5 bases). The V end was cut by 2 bases, the J end by 5 bases, with 12 bases between. CDR1 is MNHNS, CDR2 SASEGT, per germline. The CDR3 spans 14 residues.

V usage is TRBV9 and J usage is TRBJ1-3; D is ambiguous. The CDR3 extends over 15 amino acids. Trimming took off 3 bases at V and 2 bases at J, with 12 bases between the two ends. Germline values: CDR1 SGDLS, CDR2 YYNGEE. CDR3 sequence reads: CASSGAGQAGNTIYF. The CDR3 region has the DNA TGTGCCAGCAGCGGAGCCGGCCAGGCTGGAAACACCATATATTTT.

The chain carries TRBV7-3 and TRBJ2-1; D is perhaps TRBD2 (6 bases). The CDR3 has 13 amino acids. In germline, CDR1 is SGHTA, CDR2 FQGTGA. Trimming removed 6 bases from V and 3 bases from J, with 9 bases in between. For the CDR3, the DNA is TGTGCCAGCAGGGCGGGGCTCTACAATGAGCAGTTCTTC. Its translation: CASRAGLYNEQFF. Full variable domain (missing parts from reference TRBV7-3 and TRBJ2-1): GAGVSQTPSNKVTEKGKYVELRCDPISGHTALYWYRQSLGQGPEFLIYFQGTGAADDSGLPNDRFFAVRPEGSVSTLKIQRTERGDSAVYLCASRAGLYNEQFFGPGTRLTVL.

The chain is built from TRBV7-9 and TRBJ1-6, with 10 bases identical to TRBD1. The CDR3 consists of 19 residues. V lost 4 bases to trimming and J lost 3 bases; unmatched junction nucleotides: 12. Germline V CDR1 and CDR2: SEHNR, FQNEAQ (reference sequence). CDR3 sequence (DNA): TGTGCCAGCAGCTCAAAGGGACAGGGGACCCTCGGCTATAATTCACCCCTCCACTTT. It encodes CASSSKGQGTLGYNSPLHF. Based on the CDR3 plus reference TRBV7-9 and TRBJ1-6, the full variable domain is DTGVSQNPRHKITKRGQNVTFRCDPISEHNRLYWYRQTLGQGPEFLTYFQNEAQLEKSRLLSDRFSAERPKGSFSTLEIQRTEQGDSAMYLCASSSKGQGTLGYNSPLHFGNGTRLTVT.

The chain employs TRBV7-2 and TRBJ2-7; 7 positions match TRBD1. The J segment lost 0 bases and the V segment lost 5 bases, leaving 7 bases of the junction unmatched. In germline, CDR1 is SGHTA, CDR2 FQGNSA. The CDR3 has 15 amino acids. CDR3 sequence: CASSQGDRFSYEQYF. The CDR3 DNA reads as TGTGCCAGCAGCCAAGGGGACAGATTCTCCTACGAGCAGTACTTC.

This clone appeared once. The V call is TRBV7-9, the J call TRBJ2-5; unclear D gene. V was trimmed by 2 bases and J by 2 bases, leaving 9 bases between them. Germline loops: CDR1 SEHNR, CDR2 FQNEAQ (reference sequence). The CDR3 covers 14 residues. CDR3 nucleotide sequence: TGTGCCAGCAGCTTACCCAGGCAGCAAGAGACCCAGTACTTC. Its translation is CASSLPRQQETQYF.

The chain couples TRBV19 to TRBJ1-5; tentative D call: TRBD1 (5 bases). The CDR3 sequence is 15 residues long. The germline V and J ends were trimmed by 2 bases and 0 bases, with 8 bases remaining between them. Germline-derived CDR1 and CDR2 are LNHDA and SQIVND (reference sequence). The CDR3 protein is CASSIRGASNQPQHF. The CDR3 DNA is TGTGCCAGTAGTATACGCGGGGCTAGCAATCAGCCCCAGCATTTT.

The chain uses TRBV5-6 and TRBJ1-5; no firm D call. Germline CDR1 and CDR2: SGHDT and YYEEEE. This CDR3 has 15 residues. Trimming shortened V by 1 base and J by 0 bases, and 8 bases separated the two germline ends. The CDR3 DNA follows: TGTGCCAGCAGCTTGTGGGCTTTTAGCAATCAGCCCCAGCATTTT. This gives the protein CASSLWAFSNQPQHF. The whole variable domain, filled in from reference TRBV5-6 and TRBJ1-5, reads DAGVTQSPTHLIKTRGQQVTLRCSPKSGHDTVSWYQQALGQGPQFIFQYYEEEERQRGNFPDRFSGHQFPNYSSELNVNALLLGDSALYLCASSLWAFSNQPQHFGDGTRLSIL.

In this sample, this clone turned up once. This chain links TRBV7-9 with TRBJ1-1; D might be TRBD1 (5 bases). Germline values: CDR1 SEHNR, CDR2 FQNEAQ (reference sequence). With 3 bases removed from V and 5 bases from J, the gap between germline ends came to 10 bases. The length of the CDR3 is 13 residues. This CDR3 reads CASSLTAGTEAFF. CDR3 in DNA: TGTGCCAGCAGCTTGACAGCGGGGACTGAAGCTTTCTTT.

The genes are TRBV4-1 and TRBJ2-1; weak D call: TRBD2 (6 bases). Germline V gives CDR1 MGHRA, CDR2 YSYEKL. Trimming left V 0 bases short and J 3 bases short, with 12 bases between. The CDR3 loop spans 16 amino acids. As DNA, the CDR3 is TGCGCCAGCAGCCAAGATAGGAGGGTAGTCTACAATGAGCAGTTCTTC. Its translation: CASSQDRRVVYNEQFF.

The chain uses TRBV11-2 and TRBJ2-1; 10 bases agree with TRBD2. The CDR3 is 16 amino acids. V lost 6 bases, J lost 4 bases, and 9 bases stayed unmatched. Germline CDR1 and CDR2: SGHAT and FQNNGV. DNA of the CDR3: TGTGCCAGCAGACCAAGCGGGGGGGCCGCTTACAATGAGCAGTTCTTC. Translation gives CASRPSGGAAYNEQFF.

In nucleotides, the CDR3 is TGTGCCACCAGTGATCCCCGGACAGGGTACGGGGCCAACGTCCTGACTTTC. Protein sequence: CATSDPRTGYGANVLTF. The rearrangement links TRBV24-1 to TRBJ2-6; 8 bases align to TRBD1. The germline CDR1 and CDR2 sequences are KGHDR and SFDVKD. The CDR3 spans 17 residues. The ends lost 3 bases at V and 4 bases at J; junction bases unmatched: 7.

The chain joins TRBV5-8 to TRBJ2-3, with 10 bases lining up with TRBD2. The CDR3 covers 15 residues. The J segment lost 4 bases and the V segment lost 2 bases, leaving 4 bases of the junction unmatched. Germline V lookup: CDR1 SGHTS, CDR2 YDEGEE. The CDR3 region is CASSFSGGASDTQYF. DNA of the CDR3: TGTGCCAGCAGCTTCAGCGGGGGGGCTTCAGATACGCAGTATTTT.

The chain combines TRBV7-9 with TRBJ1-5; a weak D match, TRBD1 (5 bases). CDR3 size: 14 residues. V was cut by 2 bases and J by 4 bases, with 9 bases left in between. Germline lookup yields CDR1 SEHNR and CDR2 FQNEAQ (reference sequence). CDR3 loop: CASSLSGFNQPQHF. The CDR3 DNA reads TGTGCCAGCAGCTTATCAGGGTTTAATCAGCCCCAGCATTTT.

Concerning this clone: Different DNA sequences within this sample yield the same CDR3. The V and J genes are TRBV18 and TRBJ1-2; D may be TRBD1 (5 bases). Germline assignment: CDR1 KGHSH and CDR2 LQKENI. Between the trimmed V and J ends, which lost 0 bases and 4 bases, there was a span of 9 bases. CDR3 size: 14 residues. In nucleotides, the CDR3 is TGTGCCAGCTCACCACCAGGGACTGGCTATGGCTACACCTTC. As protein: CASSPPGTGYGYTF. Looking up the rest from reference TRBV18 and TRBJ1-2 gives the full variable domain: NAGVMQNPRHLVRRRGQEARLRCSPMKGHSHVYWYRQLPEEGLKFMVYLQKENIIDESGMPKERFSAEFPKEGPSILRIQQVVRGDSAAYFCASSPPGTGYGYTFGSGTRLTVV.

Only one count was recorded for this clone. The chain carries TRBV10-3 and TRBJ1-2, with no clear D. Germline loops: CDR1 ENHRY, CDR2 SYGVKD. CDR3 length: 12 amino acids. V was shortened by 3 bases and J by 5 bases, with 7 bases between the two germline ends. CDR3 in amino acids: CAISDQDYGYTF. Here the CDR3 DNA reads TGTGCCATCAGTGATCAGGATTATGGCTACACCTTC.

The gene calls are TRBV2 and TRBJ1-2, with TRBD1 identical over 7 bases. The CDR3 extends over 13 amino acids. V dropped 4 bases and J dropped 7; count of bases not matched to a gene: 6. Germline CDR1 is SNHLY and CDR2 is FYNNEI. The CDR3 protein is CASSVDRVSGYTF. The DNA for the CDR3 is TGTGCCAGCAGTGTAGACAGGGTCTCTGGCTACACCTTC.

This chain's CDR3 is CASSFRRDSSGNTIYF. Written as DNA, the CDR3 is TGTGCCAGCAGCTTTCGCCGGGACAGCTCTGGAAACACCATATATTTT. The chain carries TRBV4-2 and TRBJ1-3; 7 bases are shared with TRBD1. Germline V lookup: CDR1 LGHNA, CDR2 YNFKEQ. With V trimmed by 5 bases and J by 0 bases, 7 bases remained unmatched. The CDR3 loop spans 16 amino acids.

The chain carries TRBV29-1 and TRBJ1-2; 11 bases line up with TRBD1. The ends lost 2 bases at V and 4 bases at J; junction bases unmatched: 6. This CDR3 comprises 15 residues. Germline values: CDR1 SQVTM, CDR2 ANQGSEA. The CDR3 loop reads CSVENRDRGAYGYTF. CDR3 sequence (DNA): TGCAGCGTTGAAAACCGGGACAGGGGGGCCTATGGCTACACCTTC.

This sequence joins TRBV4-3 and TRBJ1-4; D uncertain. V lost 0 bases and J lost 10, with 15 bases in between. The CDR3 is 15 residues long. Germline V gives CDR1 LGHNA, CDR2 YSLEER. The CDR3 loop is CASSQEAGIIAKLFF. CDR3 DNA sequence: TGCGCCAGCAGCCAAGAGGCGGGGATTATCGCAAAACTGTTTTTT.

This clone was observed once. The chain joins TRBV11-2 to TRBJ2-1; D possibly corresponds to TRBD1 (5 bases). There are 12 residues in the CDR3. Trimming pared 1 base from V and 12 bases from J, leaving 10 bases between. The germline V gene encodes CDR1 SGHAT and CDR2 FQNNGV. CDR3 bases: TGTGCCAGCAGCTTAGCTAGGGGCGTGCAGTTCTTC. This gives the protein CASSLARGVQFF.

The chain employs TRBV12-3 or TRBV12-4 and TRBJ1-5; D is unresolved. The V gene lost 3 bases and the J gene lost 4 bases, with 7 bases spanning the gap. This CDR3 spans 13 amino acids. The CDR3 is CASSFQKNQPQHF. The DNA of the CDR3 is TGTGCCAGCAGTTTTCAGAAAAATCAGCCCCAGCATTTT.

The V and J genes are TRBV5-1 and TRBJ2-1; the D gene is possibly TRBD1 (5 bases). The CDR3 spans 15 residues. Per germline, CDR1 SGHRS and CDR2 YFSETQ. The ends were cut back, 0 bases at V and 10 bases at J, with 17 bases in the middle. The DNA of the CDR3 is TGCGCCAGCAGCTTGGAGATTGAAGCCCGGACAGAGCAGTTCTTC. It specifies CASSLEIEARTEQFF.

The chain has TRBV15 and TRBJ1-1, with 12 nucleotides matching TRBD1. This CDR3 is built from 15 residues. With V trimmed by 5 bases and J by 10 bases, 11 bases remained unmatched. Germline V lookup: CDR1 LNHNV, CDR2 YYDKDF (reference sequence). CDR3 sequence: CATSGDRGPSAGAFF. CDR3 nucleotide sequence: TGTGCCACCAGCGGGGACAGGGGGCCCTCGGCGGGAGCTTTCTTT.

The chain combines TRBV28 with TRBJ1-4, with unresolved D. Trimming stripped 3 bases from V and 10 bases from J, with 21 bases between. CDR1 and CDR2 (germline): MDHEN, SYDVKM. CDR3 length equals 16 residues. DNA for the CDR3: TGTGCCAGCAGTTTTATTTCCGAGGACTCACGTGGAAAACTGTTTTTT. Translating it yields CASSFISEDSRGKLFF.